These T cell receptor beta chains were read from a single sample in a study of blood T cell repertoires in COVID-19. Method: immunoSEQ multiplex PCR; TCRdb's copy keeps in-frame clones and lacks some. This sample carries about 280,000 clones, 85% of them seen once, and the ten largest clones take 2% to 3%. Sequenced: PBMCs or T cells enriched from blood (not recorded which). The origin of the receptors is a woman in her forties or fifties who had recovered from COVID-19. The CDR3 runs from the conserved cysteine through the conserved F or W.

TRBV6-4,TRBJ2-7,CASSKDRESSYEQYF
TRBV12-3/TRBV12-4,TRBJ1-1,CASRRGWNTEAFF
TRBV5-8,TRBJ1-2,CASSFRVGHDYGYTF
TRBV7-9,TRBJ1-6,CASSLLDRDDSPLHF
TRBV19,TRBJ2-2,CASSRTGGSGELFF
TRBV9,TRBJ1-2,CASSPQQSYGYTF
TRBV30,TRBJ1-1,CAWRPGTGPNTEAFF
TRBV19,TRBJ2-3,CASNTGALSTDTQYF
TRBV13,TRBJ1-2,CASSLKGTYGYTF
TRBV27,TRBJ2-1,CASSYIFTSGVYNEQFF
TRBV29-1,TRBJ1-4,CSVVGVGEKLFF
TRBV4-3,TRBJ2-1,CASRGAAEQFF
TRBV7-2,TRBJ2-1,CASSLAGGPYNEQFF
TRBV6-5,TRBJ2-5,CASSYGDSGRAEYF
TRBV7-2,TRBJ2-5,CASSLLYTETQYF
TRBV19,TRBJ1-3,CASSPRDSSGNTIYF
TRBV7-9,TRBJ2-2,CASSRQGMNTGELFF
TRBV6-5,TRBJ2-5,CASSPTTGGETQYF
TRBV7-2,TRBJ1-3,CASTLLGGSTGNTIYF
TRBV29-1,TRBJ2-3,CSVVFSDTGRLTDTQYF
TRBV9,TRBJ2-2,CASNAASGYTGELFF